Shown below are 5 T cell receptor beta chains from a single sample sequenced in a study of cytomegalovirus exposure and HLA in healthy donors. Primers included in the PCR were 60 Vbeta and 13 Jbeta primers. Profiled with immunoSEQ multiplex PCR; TCRdb holds only in-frame clones, not every one. The profile shows 120,000 or so clones, around three quarters of them singletons. Sequenced input: PBMCs. The receptors were gathered from a man aged 25-40 years in good health and CMV-seronegative.

The chain couples TRBV29-1 to TRBJ1-2; D remains ambiguous. Germline loops: CDR1 SQVTM, CDR2 ANQGSEA. The length of the CDR3 is 12 residues. Trimming removed 4 bases at V and 7 bases at J, with 13 bases between. The CDR3 nucleotides are TGCAGCGTTGCCGGACTTTTCTCTGGCTACACCTTC. Translated: CSVAGLFSGYTF.

The chain is built from TRBV28 and TRBJ1-5; TRBD1 might be the D (6 bases). Germline values: CDR1 MDHEN, CDR2 SYDVKM. V was trimmed by 6 bases and J by 3 bases, leaving 21 bases between them. CDR3 length: 17 residues. The CDR3 spells CASSLMTGPSYNQPQHF. DNA of the CDR3: TGTGCCAGCAGCCTGATGACAGGTCCTTCTTACAATCAGCCCCAGCATTTT.

This clone occurred many times. The chain recombines TRBV2 with TRBJ1-1, with 7 bases that match TRBD1. Losses at the gene ends were 8 bases for V and 0 bases for J; bases not matched to a gene: 12. Germline V lookup: CDR1 SNHLY, CDR2 FYNNEI. CDR3 length: 16 amino acids. The CDR3 nucleotides read TGTGCCAGCCCGGACAGGATTTTTTTAATGAACACTGAAGCTTTCTTT. Encoded protein: CASPDRIFLMNTEAFF.

The chain joins TRBV5-1 to TRBJ1-1; a possible D gene is TRBD1 (5 bases). The CDR3 covers 13 residues. The germline V gene encodes CDR1 SGHRS and CDR2 YFSETQ. V lost 4 bases to trimming and J lost 1 base, with 8 bases between them. The CDR3 protein is CASSRDRNTEAFF. CDR3 sequence (DNA): TGCGCCAGCAGCAGAGACAGGAACACTGAAGCTTTCTTT.

The chain links TRBV11-2 to TRBJ2-1; 8 bases are shared with TRBD2. The CDR3 sequence is 15 residues long. Germline trimming cut 3 bases from V and 5 bases from J; bases unmatched to any gene: 6. In germline, CDR1 is SGHAT, CDR2 FQNNGV. CDR3 sequence reads: CASSFWRGVDNEQFF. The CDR3 nucleotides are TGTGCCAGCAGCTTCTGGCGGGGGGTCGACAATGAGCAGTTCTTC.